Reported below is one T cell receptor (beta chain). Individuals aged 18 to 89 years were recruited from some 26 US areas. Grouping used clinical history reported by participants in a survey and questionnaire. Someone with COVID-19 had been met by exposed participants within 2 weeks before study entry. The CDR3 loop spans 14 amino acids. V lost 1 base and J 12 bases, leaving 18 bases between the germline ends. The V gene's germline CDR1 is MGHRA and CDR2 YSYEKL. This sample is drawn from a study of blood T cell repertoires in COVID-19. In the original analysis: Estimated nucleated cell counts came from reference gene primer amplification. Clones were sequenced by immunoSEQ multiplex PCR, and TCRdb holds only the in-frame ones, with some missing. Clonal size and the V and J genes are those of that table, whereas D and trimming came from the DNA. The sample has 120,000 to 150,000 clones; 87% are singletons.

The TCR comes from a middle-aged woman who had been exposed to COVID-19. Sequencing was performed on PBMCs or T cells enriched from blood (not recorded which). This chain joins TRBV4-1 and TRBJ1-1; no reliable D call. The CDR3 sequence is CASSQASGSLMPFF. CDR3 bases: TGCGCCAGCAGCCAAGCGAGCGGGAGCTTAATGCCTTTCTTT.